The rows below give T cell receptor beta chains drawn from one sample of a study of control samples from healthy donors and cancer patients. Using immunoSEQ multiplex PCR, the repertoire was profiled, and TCRdb retains in-frame clones only, with some absent. Here the sample spans 68,000 or so clones, approximately 86% being singletons. Sequencing was done on a sample of blood. The origin of the receptors is a man between 60 and 75 years old in good health. Each CDR3 is given with its conserved first and last residue. D genes are given only for firm matches. Where a row states a size, it is once, few, many or the class of an expanded clone; other rows omit it.

>TRBJ1-2|-|once|TRBV6-5
TGTGCCAGCAGCTACTCGAGGGGCTCCGGCTACACCTTC
CASSYSRGSGYTF
>TRBJ2-3|TRBD2|-|TRBV9
TGTGCCAGCAGCCTCCCCGGGACTAGCGGGGCCCAAGGGTATTTT
CASSLPGTSGAQGYF
>TRBJ2-7|-|-|TRBV20-1
TGCAGTGCTTCGGACAGCAACGAGCAGTACTTC
CSASDSNEQYF
>TRBJ1-3|-|-|TRBV2
TGTGCCAGCAGCCAAGAAGGAAACACCATATATTTT
CASSQEGNTIYF
>TRBJ1-3|TRBD1|-|TRBV6-5
TGTGCCAGCAGTAGGGACAGCCACTCTGGAAACACCATATATTTT
CASSRDSHSGNTIYF
>TRBJ2-1|-|-|TRBV27
TGTGCCAGCAGTTTACGCGGGCCCTACAATGAGCAGTTCTTC
CASSLRGPYNEQFF
>TRBJ2-7|TRBD1|-|TRBV6-1
TGTGCCAGCAGTGAACTGGCAGGGGGCTACTACGAGCAGTACTTC
CASSELAGGYYEQYF
>TRBJ1-5|-|-|TRBV7-8
TGTGCCAGCAGCTTAGTCAGAGGCAATCAGCCCCAGCATTTT
CASSLVRGNQPQHF
>TRBJ1-1|-|-|TRBV4-1
TGCGCCAGCAGCCAAGATTGGAGGGGCGACACTGAAGCTTTCTTT
CASSQDWRGDTEAFF
>TRBJ1-4|-|-|TRBV9
TGTGCCAGCAGCAAAGGCCAGAATGAAAAACTGTTTTTT
CASSKGQNEKLFF
>TRBJ1-1|TRBD1|-|TRBV11-2
TGTGCCAGCAGCCTCGGACAGGGACGGTCTGAAGCTTTCTTT
CASSLGQGRSEAFF
>TRBJ2-5|TRBD1|-|TRBV19
TGTGCCAGTAGTATTCGACAGGGAGAGACCCAGTACTTC
CASSIRQGETQYF
>TRBJ1-2|TRBD1|-|TRBV19
TGTGCCAGTAGATCCGGGACAGGGGCCTATGGCTACACCTTC
CASRSGTGAYGYTF
>TRBJ1-5|-|few|TRBV15
TGTGCCACCAGCAGAGATCTTCAGCCCCAGCATTTT
CATSRDLQPQHF
>TRBJ2-1|-|-|TRBV9
TGTGCCAGCAGCGTAGGGGGAGCGCGGCAGAGCTCCTACAATGAGCAGTTCTTC
CASSVGGARQSSYNEQFF
>TRBJ2-1|-|few|TRBV11-2
TGTGCCAGCAGCTTCGCCTCGTACAATGAGCAGTTCTTC
CASSFASYNEQFF
>TRBJ2-1|TRBD2|-|TRBV7-9
TGTGCCAGCAGCTACGGGCGGGAGATGAGTGAGCAGTTCTTC
CASSYGREMSEQFF
>TRBJ2-1|-|-|TRBV4-2
TGTGCCAGCAGCCAACCGGAATATCCTCGACGCAATGAGCAGTTCTTC
CASSQPEYPRRNEQFF
>TRBJ2-7|TRBD1|-|TRBV7-9
TGTGCCAGCAGCCCGGGACAGGGGGTCTACGAGCAGTACTTC
CASSPGQGVYEQYF
>TRBJ1-5|-|-|TRBV7-2
TGTGCCAGCAGTAAAACAGGGATGGGTCAGCCCCAGCATTTT
CASSKTGMGQPQHF
>TRBJ2-7|-|-|TRBV11-2
TGTGCCAGCAGCTTCGGCAGGGGGCGAGTGCGGGGGAGCTCCTACGAGCAGTACTTC
CASSFGRGRVRGSSYEQYF
>TRBJ2-3|-|-|TRBV10-3
TGTGCCATCAGTGACCTGGCCGATACGCAGTATTTT
CAISDLADTQYF
>TRBJ2-1|TRBD2|-|TRBV2
TGTGCCAGCAGTCCGCGGACTAGCGGGATTGGCAATGAGCAGTTCTTC
CASSPRTSGIGNEQFF
>TRBJ2-1|-|-|TRBV18
TGTGCCAGCTCACCACGGGTCAATGAGCAGTTCTTC
CASSPRVNEQFF
>TRBJ1-2|TRBD1|-|TRBV28
TGTGCCAGCCGGACAGGGGGCTTAGGGTTCTATGGCTACACCTTC
CASRTGGLGFYGYTF
>TRBJ2-1|TRBD2|once|TRBV6-5
TGTGCCAGTCGTGCTAGCGGGAGGCTGGGTGAGCAGTTCTTC
CASRASGRLGEQFF
>TRBJ2-1|-|-|TRBV15
TGTGCCACCAGCAGAGTTACTGGTGTTGGGAATGAGCAGTTCTTC
CATSRVTGVGNEQFF
>TRBJ2-1|TRBD2|-|TRBV4-1
TGCGCCAGCAGCCGGCAACTAGCGGGGGAGGTTCAGGCGTTCTTC
CASSRQLAGEVQAFF